Described below is a single T cell receptor beta chain sequence and its context. The antigen is unknown. This CDR3 spans 16 amino acids. Looked up from germline, CDR1 is DFQATT and CDR2 is SNEGSKA (reference sequence). Between the trimmed V and J ends, which lost 0 bases and 4 bases, there was a span of 18 bases. Treatment: approximately nine-day PBMC culture with coronavirus spike peptide pools or control peptides (ViraFEST assay). This entry belongs to a study of vaccination and CD4 T cells after COVID-19. Cultured CD4+ T-cell DNA underwent Oncomine TCR Beta short-read sequencing. TCRdb re-analysed the PCR reads in MiXCR, keeping a single row per CDR3 protein. Among 20,000 or so distinct CDR3 sequences listed, 51% were seen once.

The rearrangement uses TRBV20-1 and TRBJ2-5; a weak D match, TRBD2 (6 bases). Sequencing used CD4+ T cells from blood, cultured in vitro, obtained before SARS-CoV-2 vaccination. This receptor was identified in a human donor who had recovered from COVID-19. The CDR3 coding sequence is TGCAGTGCTAGAGATGGCCCCGGGGGATCAGGAGAGACCCAGTACTTC. Translating it yields CSARDGPGGSGETQYF.